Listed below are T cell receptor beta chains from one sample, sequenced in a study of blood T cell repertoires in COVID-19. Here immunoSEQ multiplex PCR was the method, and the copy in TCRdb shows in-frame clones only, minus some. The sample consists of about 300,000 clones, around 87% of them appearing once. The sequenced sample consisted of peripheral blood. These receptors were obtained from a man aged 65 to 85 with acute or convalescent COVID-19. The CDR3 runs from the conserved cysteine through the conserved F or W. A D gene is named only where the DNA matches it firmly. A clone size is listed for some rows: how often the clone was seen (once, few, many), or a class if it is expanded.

cdr3_nt: TGTGCCAGCAGCTACTGGACAGGGAGTATGAATTCACCCCTCCACTTT; cdr3_aa: CASSYWTGSMNSPLHF; d_call: NA; clone_size: NA; cdr3_length: 16; v_call: TRBV21-1; j_call: TRBJ1-6
cdr3_nt: TGTGCCAGCAGAGAGAGCGGGGGTGGCACAGATACGCAGTATTTT; cdr3_aa: CASRESGGGTDTQYF; d_call: TRBD2; clone_size: NA; cdr3_length: 15; v_call: TRBV28; j_call: TRBJ2-3
cdr3_nt: TGTGCCAGCAGTTTCTCAGGGGACAATCAGCCCCAGCATTTT; cdr3_aa: CASSFSGDNQPQHF; d_call: NA; clone_size: NA; cdr3_length: 14; v_call: TRBV28; j_call: TRBJ1-5
cdr3_nt: TGTGCCAGCAGCTTGGGGGGACAGGTAAACTACGAGCAGTACTTC; cdr3_aa: CASSLGGQVNYEQYF; d_call: TRBD1; clone_size: NA; cdr3_length: 15; v_call: TRBV5-4; j_call: TRBJ2-7
cdr3_nt: TGCGCCAGCACCGCCGGGACAGGGAGCCAAGAGACCCAGTACTTC; cdr3_aa: CASTAGTGSQETQYF; d_call: TRBD1; clone_size: NA; cdr3_length: 15; v_call: TRBV5-1; j_call: TRBJ2-5
cdr3_nt: TGTGCCAGCAGCGTAGCGGGGGGGTCCGTCTACAATGAGCAGTTCTTC; cdr3_aa: CASSVAGGSVYNEQFF; d_call: TRBD2; clone_size: once; cdr3_length: 16; v_call: TRBV9; j_call: TRBJ2-1
cdr3_nt: TGTGCCAGTAGTAGGCAGGGGGCGTTGGCTTCCTACGAGCAGTACTTC; cdr3_aa: CASSRQGALASYEQYF; d_call: TRBD1; clone_size: NA; cdr3_length: 16; v_call: TRBV19; j_call: TRBJ2-7
cdr3_nt: TGTGCCAGCAGCTTGACCGGGACACCCAACTACAATGAGCAGTTCTTC; cdr3_aa: CASSLTGTPNYNEQFF; d_call: NA; clone_size: NA; cdr3_length: 16; v_call: TRBV5-6; j_call: TRBJ2-1
cdr3_nt: TGTGCCAGCAGCTTGGAAGGGGGCGCGGTCTATGGCTACACCTTC; cdr3_aa: CASSLEGGAVYGYTF; d_call: TRBD1; clone_size: NA; cdr3_length: 15; v_call: TRBV5-4; j_call: TRBJ1-2
cdr3_nt: TGTGCCAGCAGCCCCTCGTCCAGGAAATACAATGAGCAGTTCTTC; cdr3_aa: CASSPSSRKYNEQFF; d_call: NA; clone_size: NA; cdr3_length: 15; v_call: TRBV7-2; j_call: TRBJ2-1
cdr3_nt: TGTGCCAGCAGTGAATTGGGAGGGGGTGAGACTGAAGCTTTCTTT; cdr3_aa: CASSELGGGETEAFF; d_call: NA; clone_size: NA; cdr3_length: 15; v_call: TRBV6-1; j_call: TRBJ1-1
cdr3_nt: TGTGCCAGCAGCCGAGCGGGGCGCTCTGGGGCCAACGTCCTGACTTTC; cdr3_aa: CASSRAGRSGANVLTF; d_call: TRBD2; clone_size: NA; cdr3_length: 16; v_call: TRBV7-9; j_call: TRBJ2-6
cdr3_nt: TGTGCCAGCAGCACCGGGACAGGGGGGGCTGAAAAACTGTTTTTT; cdr3_aa: CASSTGTGGAEKLFF; d_call: TRBD1; clone_size: NA; cdr3_length: 15; v_call: TRBV5-4; j_call: TRBJ1-4